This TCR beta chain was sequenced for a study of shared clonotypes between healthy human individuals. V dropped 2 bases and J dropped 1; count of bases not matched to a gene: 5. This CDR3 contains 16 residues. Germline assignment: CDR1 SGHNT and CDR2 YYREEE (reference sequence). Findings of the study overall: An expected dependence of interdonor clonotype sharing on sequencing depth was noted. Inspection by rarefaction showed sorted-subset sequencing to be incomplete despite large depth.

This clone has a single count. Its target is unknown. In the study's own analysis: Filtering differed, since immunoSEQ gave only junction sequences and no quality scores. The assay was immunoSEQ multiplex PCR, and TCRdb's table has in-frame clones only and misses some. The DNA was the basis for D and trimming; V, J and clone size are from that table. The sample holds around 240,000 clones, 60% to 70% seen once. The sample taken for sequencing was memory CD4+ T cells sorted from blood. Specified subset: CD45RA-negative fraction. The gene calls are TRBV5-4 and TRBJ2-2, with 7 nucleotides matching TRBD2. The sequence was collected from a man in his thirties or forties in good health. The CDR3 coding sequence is TGTGCCAGCAGCTTCCGCGGGGGAGAGAACACCGGGGAGCTGTTTTTT. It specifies CASSFRGGENTGELFF. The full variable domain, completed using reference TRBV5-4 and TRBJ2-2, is ETGVTQSPTHLIKTRGQQVTLRCSSQSGHNTVSWYQQALGQGPQFIFQYYREEENGRGNFPPRFSGLQFPNYSSELNVNALELDDSALYLCASSFRGGENTGELFFGEGSRLTVL.